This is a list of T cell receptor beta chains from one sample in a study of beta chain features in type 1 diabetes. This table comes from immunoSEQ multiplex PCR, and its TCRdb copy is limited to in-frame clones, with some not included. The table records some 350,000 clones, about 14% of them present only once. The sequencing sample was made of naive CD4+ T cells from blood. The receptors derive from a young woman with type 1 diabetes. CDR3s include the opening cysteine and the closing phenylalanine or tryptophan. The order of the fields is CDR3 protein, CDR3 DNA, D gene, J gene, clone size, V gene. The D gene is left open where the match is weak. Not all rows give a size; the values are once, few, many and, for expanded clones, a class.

CASSRGRSNNYGYTF	TGTGCCAGCAGTAGGGGCAGATCGAATAACTATGGCTACACCTTC	NA	TRBJ1-2	NA	TRBV27
CSVQGGVDEQYF	TGCAGCGTCCAGGGCGGGGTTGACGAGCAGTACTTC	NA	TRBJ2-7	few	TRBV29-1
CAAGGTAIIYEQYF	TGTGCCGCGGGGGGGACAGCCATAATCTACGAGCAGTACTTC	TRBD2	TRBJ2-7	few	TRBV10-3
CASSNRQGAGETQYF	TGTGCCAGCAGCAACCGACAGGGGGCCGGGGAGACCCAGTACTTC	TRBD1	TRBJ2-5	few	TRBV7-9
CASSTFPGGNYGYTF	TGTGCCAGCAGCACTTTTCCGGGGGGTAACTATGGCTACACCTTC	NA	TRBJ1-2	NA	TRBV5-6
CATSRDMNTEAFF	TGTGCCACCAGCAGAGATATGAACACTGAAGCTTTCTTT	NA	TRBJ1-1	few	TRBV15
CASSIGGRTDTQYF	TGTGCCAGTAGTATAGGGGGCCGCACAGATACGCAGTATTTT	NA	TRBJ2-3	NA	TRBV19
CASSLGSLAKNIQYF	TGTGCCAGCAGCTTAGGGAGTCTAGCCAAAAACATTCAGTACTTC	NA	TRBJ2-4	few	TRBV7-9
CASSLETTGAAYNEQFF	TGCGCCAGCAGCTTGGAGACGACAGGGGCCGCGTACAATGAGCAGTTCTTC	TRBD1	TRBJ2-1	few	TRBV5-1
CASSLTGANYGYTF	TGCGCCAGCAGCTTGACAGGGGCCAACTATGGCTACACCTTC	TRBD1	TRBJ1-2	few	TRBV5-1
CASSVDASGNTGELFF	TGTGCCAGCAGCGTAGACGCTAGCGGGAACACCGGGGAGCTGTTTTTT	TRBD2	TRBJ2-2	few	TRBV9
CASSQDPGGEQYF	TGCGCCAGCAGCCAAGATCCAGGGGGCGAGCAGTACTTC	TRBD1	TRBJ2-7	NA	TRBV4-1
CSVGPARTEAFF	TGCAGCGTTGGGCCGGCGAGGACTGAAGCTTTCTTT	NA	TRBJ1-1	few	TRBV29-1
CASSSRLPRLAGNEQFF	TGTGCCAGCAGCTCCCGTCTCCCCAGACTAGCGGGCAATGAGCAGTTCTTC	TRBD2	TRBJ2-1	NA	TRBV11-2
CASSSPGQGPSEQYF	TGTGCCAGCAGTTCCCCGGGACAGGGCCCCTCCGAGCAGTACTTC	TRBD1	TRBJ2-7	few	TRBV28
CASSPQGAYYNEQFF	TGTGCCAGCAGCCCGCAGGGGGCCTACTACAATGAGCAGTTCTTC	TRBD1	TRBJ2-1	NA	TRBV11-2
CAWSALTGPRGGYTF	TGTGCCTGGAGTGCACTGACAGGGCCCCGAGGAGGCTACACCTTC	TRBD1	TRBJ1-2	few	TRBV30
CASSKTPGTINEQFF	TGTGCCAGCAGTAAAACCCCCGGGACTATCAATGAGCAGTTCTTC	TRBD2	TRBJ2-1	NA	TRBV6-6
CASSQQGALAGELFF	TGTGCCAGCAGCCAACAGGGGGCCTTGGCCGGGGAGCTGTTTTTT	TRBD1	TRBJ2-2	NA	TRBV5-5
CASRSGLAGTDTQYF	TGCGCCAGCAGATCAGGACTAGCGGGGACAGATACGCAGTATTTT	TRBD2	TRBJ2-3	few	TRBV10-1
CASSVRGTSYEQYF	TGTGCCAGTAGTGTCCGCGGCACCAGCTACGAGCAGTACTTC	NA	TRBJ2-7	NA	TRBV19
CATNPKVTGYNQPQHF	TGTGCCACCAACCCCAAGGTGACAGGCTACAATCAGCCCCAGCATTTT	NA	TRBJ1-5	few	TRBV15
CASTPREGGWYEQYF	TGTGCCAGCACCCCGCGGGAGGGAGGTTGGTACGAGCAGTACTTC	TRBD2	TRBJ2-7	few	TRBV28
CASSLGAGGPGLSPDTQYF	TGTGCCAGCAGCCTAGGGGCGGGAGGCCCGGGGTTGTCCCCAGATACGCAGTATTTT	TRBD2	TRBJ2-3	NA	TRBV11-2
CASSLGAGGNEQFF	TGCGCCAGCAGCTTGGGGGCGGGAGGGAATGAGCAGTTCTTC	TRBD2	TRBJ2-1	few	TRBV5-1
CASSMTGLTDTQYF	TGTGCCAGCAGTATGACCGGACTTACAGATACGCAGTATTTT	NA	TRBJ2-3	NA	TRBV6-1
CATSSRASAADTQYF	TGTGCCACCAGCAGTAGGGCTAGCGCGGCAGATACGCAGTATTTT	NA	TRBJ2-3	NA	TRBV15
CASSPPFPNTIYF	TGTGCCAGCAGCCCCCCGTTTCCGAACACCATATATTTT	NA	TRBJ1-3	NA	TRBV11-2
CASSETRTSNPETQYF	TGTGCCAGCAGTGAAACCCGGACTAGCAACCCAGAGACCCAGTACTTC	TRBD2	TRBJ2-5	few	TRBV25-1
CASSPQVGTSGTEQFF	TGTGCCAGCTCACCACAGGTAGGGACATCGGGCACTGAGCAGTTCTTC	NA	TRBJ2-1	NA	TRBV18
CAWSVLGGLGYTF	TGTGCCTGGAGTGTACTCGGAGGTTTGGGCTACACCTTC	NA	TRBJ1-2	few	TRBV30
CASSQGGTVLPYTF	TGTGCCAGCAGCCAGGGGGGGACTGTGCTCCCTTACACCTTC	NA	TRBJ1-2	few	TRBV14
CASSEEGLAEAFF	TGTGCCAGCAGTGAGGAGGGTTTGGCTGAAGCTTTCTTT	NA	TRBJ1-1	NA	TRBV2